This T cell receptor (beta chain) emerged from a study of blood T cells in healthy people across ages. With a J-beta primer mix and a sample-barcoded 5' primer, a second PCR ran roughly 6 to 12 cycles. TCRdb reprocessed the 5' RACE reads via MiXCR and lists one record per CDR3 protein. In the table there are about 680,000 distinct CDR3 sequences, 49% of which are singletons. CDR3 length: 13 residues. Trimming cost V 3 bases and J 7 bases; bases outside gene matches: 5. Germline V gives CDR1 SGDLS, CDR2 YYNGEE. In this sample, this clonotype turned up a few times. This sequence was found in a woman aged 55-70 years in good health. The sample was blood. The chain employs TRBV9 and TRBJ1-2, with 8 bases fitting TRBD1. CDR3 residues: CASSAGQGFGYTF. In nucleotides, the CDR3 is TGTGCCAGCAGCGCCGGACAGGGCTTTGGCTACACCTTC.